The clone carrying this T cell receptor (beta chain) was recorded once. No antigen is known for it. In the original analysis: A distant-metastasis classifier for papillary thyroid cancer was built using CDR3 differences across clinicopathological groups. TCRdb re-clonotyped the PCR reads through MiXCR. TCRdb, rather than the study authors, made the V and J calls. The sample includes about 36,000 clones, about a fifth of them seen just once. This CDR3 region has 14 residues. Trimming removed 1 base from V and 3 bases from J, with 7 bases in between. Germline assignment: CDR1 SGHRS and CDR2 YFSETQ. These data originate in a study of metastatic and nonmetastatic thyroid tumors. Looking at the study overall: The comparison covered peripheral blood and tumor or nodule tissue in malignant and benign thyroid patients. Points from the study as a whole: According to reports, the diversity of TCR beta was significantly higher in malignant thyroid tumors than in benign nodules, and this held in both blood and tumor samples.

There were no patients who had received any treatment before thyroid surgery. Sequences were obtained from blood. The clonotype was recovered from a female donor with papillary thyroid cancer or a benign thyroid nodule (not recorded which). Some clones in this sample may be carry-over from other donors' samples. The chain recombines TRBV5-1 with TRBJ1-4, with D possibly TRBD1 on 5 matching bases. CDR3: CASSLQGSNEKLFF. Written as DNA, the CDR3 is TGCGCCAGCAGCTTGCAGGGATCTAATGAAAAACTGTTTTTT.